This T cell receptor beta chain was retrieved from a study of blood T cell repertoires in COVID-19. Overall study: Italy, Spain and the United States were the sources of the convalescent and acute COVID-19 samples. PBMCs, B-cell-depleted T cells, or T cells were the source of the cDNA or gDNA that made up the material.

As processed by the authors: Reference gene primer amplification gave nucleated cell count estimates. Sequencing used immunoSEQ multiplex PCR; TCRdb keeps in-frame clones, though not all of them. From that table come the V and J calls and clone size; the DNA was used to work out D and trimming. The sample contains about 150,000 clones, roughly nine tenths of which appear only once. Deletions cut 4 bases from V and 6 bases from J, with 13 bases between. CDR1 is LGHDT and CDR2 is YNNKEL in the germline V gene (reference sequence). The CDR3 length is 14 residues. This sequence originates from a woman aged 55-70 years with active or convalescent COVID-19. Sequences were obtained from peripheral blood. The chain joins TRBV3-1 (or the pseudogene TRBV3-2) to TRBJ2-1, with D unclear. CDR3: CASSPTMTINEQFF. The CDR3 DNA reads TGTGCCAGCAGCCCTACCATGACAATCAATGAGCAGTTCTTC.